These T cell receptor beta chains were read from a single sample in a study of Tregs in tolerant kidney transplant recipients. The table came from immunoSEQ multiplex PCR; TCRdb's copy has only in-frame clones and leaves some out. The sample holds under 100,000 clones; around 94% are singletons and the top ten take over 3.5%. Sequencing was done on a sample of CD8+ T cells from blood. These receptors all stem from a human donor in good health. CDR3s include the opening cysteine and the closing phenylalanine or tryptophan. Each record gives: J gene, clone size, V gene, D gene, CDR3 DNA, CDR3 protein. A D gene is named only where the DNA matches it firmly. Only some rows state a clone size, as once, few, many or a class for expanded clones.

TRBJ1-2 - TRBV29-1 - TGCAGCGTTGAAGACAGGCAAGAACTTTTCTATGGCTACACCTTC CSVEDRQELFYGYTF
TRBJ2-2 - TRBV6-5 - TGTGCCAGCAGTTACGCGGGGTCCGGGGAGCTGTTTTTT CASSYAGSGELFF
TRBJ2-1 - TRBV19 - TGTGCCAGTAGTATCAGACTTGGGGTAGTTAATGAGCAGTTCTTC CASSIRLGVVNEQFF
TRBJ1-2 - TRBV25-1 - TGTGCCAGCAGTGAATTTGCAGGGGAGGATAACTATGGCTACACCTTC CASSEFAGEDNYGYTF
TRBJ2-5 - TRBV19 - TGTGCCAGTAGTATAGACGGGGAAGAGACCCAGTACTTC CASSIDGEETQYF
TRBJ1-6 - TRBV9 - TGTGCCAGCAGCGTATCGGGGGCCTGGAATTCACCCCTCCACTTT CASSVSGAWNSPLHF
TRBJ1-2 - TRBV5-8 - TGTGCCAGCAGCTTGGACCCTGACATGACCCCCTATGGCTACACCTTC CASSLDPDMTPYGYTF
TRBJ1-2 - TRBV7-9 - TGTGCCAGCCGTCCGGCTAACTATGGCTACACCTTC CASRPANYGYTF
TRBJ2-3 - TRBV5-1 TRBD2 TGCGCCAGCAGCCCAAAACTAGCGGGAGGGCCTGGCACAGATACGCAGTATTTT CASSPKLAGGPGTDTQYF
TRBJ2-1 - TRBV27 TRBD2 TGTGCCAGCTCACTAGCGGGAGCTTACAATGAGCAGTTCTTC CASSLAGAYNEQFF
TRBJ2-2 - TRBV5-6 - TGTGCCAGCGGGGGACCGAACACCGGGGAGCTGTTTTTT CASGGPNTGELFF
TRBJ1-2 - TRBV9 TRBD1 TGTGCCAGCAGGGAGACAGGGGACTATGGCTACACCTTC CASRETGDYGYTF
TRBJ1-4 - TRBV5-4 - TGTGCCAGCAGCTTATATGGGGATGAAAAACTGTTTTTT CASSLYGDEKLFF
TRBJ1-2 - TRBV4-1 - TGCGCCAGCAGCCAAGGACAGAATTATGGCTACACCTTC CASSQGQNYGYTF
TRBJ1-2 - TRBV19 - TGTGCCAGTTCTTTCAGGGTGGCGGGGGGCTACACCTTC CASSFRVAGGYTF
TRBJ2-2 - TRBV19 - TGTGCCAGTAGCCGAAGGGTCACCGGGGAGCTGTTTTTT CASSRRVTGELFF
TRBJ1-2 - TRBV4-1 - TGCGCCAGCAGCCCAAGAGAACCGCAGACTGGGAATTACTATGGCTACACCTTC CASSPREPQTGNYYGYTF
TRBJ2-7 - TRBV11-3 - TGTGCCAGCAGCTTAGAAGTAGGGGCGGCCTACGAGCAGTACTTC CASSLEVGAAYEQYF
TRBJ2-3 - TRBV6-4 - TGTGCCAGCTGGAGCGGCGGGAGCACAGATACGCAGTATTTT CASWSGGSTDTQYF
TRBJ1-5 - TRBV27 TRBD1 TGTGCCAGCAGTATCGACAGGGGGGGTCAGCCCCAGCATTTT CASSIDRGGQPQHF
TRBJ2-6 - TRBV2 TRBD1 TGTGCCAGCAGTGAAGCCGGGACAGGGAGCGGCCTCTCTGGGGCCAACGTCCTGACTTTC CASSEAGTGSGLSGANVLTF
TRBJ1-1 - TRBV7-3 - TGTGCCAGCAGCGCACAACCACAAAGAGGGGGCACTGAAGCTTTCTTT CASSAQPQRGGTEAFF
TRBJ2-7 - TRBV9 - TGTGCCAGCAGCGTAGCGAGGGGCGTCCCGGGGGAGCAGTACTTC CASSVARGVPGEQYF
TRBJ1-1 once TRBV10-3 - TGTGCCATCAGTGCCGTCCCTGGCACTGAAGCTTTCTTT CAISAVPGTEAFF
TRBJ1-2 - TRBV9 - TGTGCCAGCAGCTTCGGAGGGAGGCTTTACGGCTACACCTTC CASSFGGRLYGYTF
TRBJ2-7 - TRBV27 TRBD1 TGTGCCAGCAGGCTTACAGGGGATAACTACTACGAGCAGTACTTC CASRLTGDNYYEQYF
TRBJ2-1 - TRBV6-6 TRBD2 TGTGCCAGCAGTTCGGGACTAGCGGGGGTATACAATGAGCAGTTCTTC CASSSGLAGVYNEQFF
TRBJ2-7 - TRBV6-6 - TGTGCCAGCAGTTACTCGGGCAGCTCCTACGAGCAGTACTTC CASSYSGSSYEQYF
TRBJ1-4 once TRBV9 - TGTGCCAGCAGCGGAACTGGTGGGACTAATGAAAAACTGTTTTTT CASSGTGGTNEKLFF
TRBJ2-5 - TRBV27 - TGTGCCAGCAGCCACCATACAGGGGAGGGAGAGACCCAGTACTTC CASSHHTGEGETQYF
TRBJ1-5 - TRBV9 - TGTGCCAGCAGCCCCCCTGGGCAGGCTCAGCTAAATAGCAATCAGCCCCAGCATTTT CASSPPGQAQLNSNQPQHF
TRBJ2-5 - TRBV4-2 - TGTGCCAGCAGCCAAGACTGGCAGGGTTACGAGACCCAGTACTTC CASSQDWQGYETQYF
TRBJ2-7 - TRBV30 - TGTGCCGGTCCGGGACCCGGGGGCGAGCAGTACTTC CAGPGPGGEQYF
TRBJ2-1 - TRBV6-1 TRBD2 TGTGCCAGCAGTGAAAGGGTGACTAGCGGGATCAATGAGCAGTTCTTC CASSERVTSGINEQFF
TRBJ2-7 - TRBV29-1 - TGCAGCGCCGAAGGGTACAGATACGAGCAGTACTTC CSAEGYRYEQYF
TRBJ1-1 - TRBV4-1 - TGCGCCAGCAGCCAAGATGGGGGGATAACTGAAGCTTTCTTT CASSQDGGITEAFF
TRBJ2-7 - TRBV11-3 - TGTGCCAGCAGCGCTGACAACTCCTACGAGCAGTACTTC CASSADNSYEQYF
TRBJ1-6 - TRBV6-5 - TGTGCCAGCAGTAACTCCGATGATTCACCCCTCCACTTT CASSNSDDSPLHF
TRBJ2-5 - TRBV19 TRBD2 TGTGCCAGTAGTATCCAGCTAGCGGGGGGGCAAGAGACCCAGTACTTC CASSIQLAGGQETQYF
TRBJ1-4 - TRBV25-1 - TGTGCCAGCAGTGAATCTGCAGAGACTAATGAAAAACTGTTTTTT CASSESAETNEKLFF
TRBJ2-3 - TRBV7-3 TRBD1 TGTGCCAGCAGCTCAGGGGGCGGGCTCTGGGATACGCAGTATTTT CASSSGGGLWDTQYF
TRBJ1-5 once TRBV4-1 - TGCGCCAGCAGCTTAAAAATACAGTCCAGCAATCAGCCCCAGCATTTT CASSLKIQSSNQPQHF
TRBJ2-5 few TRBV9 - TGTGCCAGCAGCCCCCGCAGGTCTCTAGAGACCCAGTACTTC CASSPRRSLETQYF
TRBJ2-1 once TRBV6-1 TRBD1 TGTGCCAGCGCCTGGACAGGGCGCCTGGGGGATGAGCAGTTCTTC CASAWTGRLGDEQFF
TRBJ1-1 - TRBV19 - TGTGCCAGTAGATCTTTAGCGGGGAGAGGGGAAGCTTTCTTT CASRSLAGRGEAFF
TRBJ1-2 - TRBV15 - TGTGCCACCAGCAGAGATGGGAGCTATGGCTACACCTTC CATSRDGSYGYTF
TRBJ1-5 - TRBV4-1 - TGCGCCAGCAGCCACGCAAACGATCAGCCCCAGCATTTT CASSHANDQPQHF
TRBJ2-7 - TRBV25-1 TRBD1 TGTGCCAGCAGGGAAAGGGGGCACGGCTCCTACGAGCAGTACTTC CASRERGHGSYEQYF
TRBJ2-7 - TRBV15 - TGTGCCACCAGCAGAGATCGAGGGGGGAGCTCCTACGAGCAGTACTTC CATSRDRGGSSYEQYF
TRBJ2-2 - TRBV11-2 TRBD2 TGTGCCAGCAGCGGTAGGACTAGCGGGAGGGCTAACACCGGGGAGCTGTTTTTT CASSGRTSGRANTGELFF
TRBJ1-1 - TRBV4-1 - TGCGCCAGCAGCCAAGACCGGGGGGCTTTGTTAGCTTTCTTT CASSQDRGALLAFF
TRBJ1-1 - TRBV11-2 TRBD1 TGTGCCAGCAGCTTTTTGCGAAACAGGGGGATGAACACTGAAGCTTTCTTT CASSFLRNRGMNTEAFF
TRBJ2-2 - TRBV30 TRBD1 TGTGCCTGGAGTCACAGGGGCGGTCACGGGGAGCTGTTTTTT CAWSHRGGHGELFF
TRBJ1-2 - TRBV29-1 - TGCAGCGTTGGGCTCATTAACTATGGCTACACCTTC CSVGLINYGYTF
TRBJ2-2 - TRBV5-6 - TGTGCCAGCAGCTTGGTGGGGACCGGGGAGCTGTTTTTT CASSLVGTGELFF
TRBJ2-1 - TRBV2 - TGTGCCAGCAAAGACCGAGACTCCTACAATGAGCAGTTCTTC CASKDRDSYNEQFF
TRBJ2-7 - TRBV7-9 TRBD1 TGTGCCAGCAGCAAAGAAGGGACAGGGGTATTAGAGCAGTACTTC CASSKEGTGVLEQYF